The clone carrying this T cell receptor beta chain occurred many times. What it recognizes is unknown. With V trimmed by 5 bases and J by 10 bases, 7 bases remained unmatched. CDR1 and CDR2 from the germline V gene are SGHAT and FQDESV (reference sequence). The CDR3 runs to 13 residues. This specimen belongs to a study of T cell repertoires in cytomegalovirus infection. TCRdb re-analysed the reads in MiXCR, keeping a single row per CDR3 protein. The sample lists under 300,000 distinct CDR3 sequences, more than 9% seen once, with approximately 1.6% in the top ten. General observations from the study: It was HLA-C-restricted CMV-specific TCR beta clonotypes that dominated the response ex vivo.

The sequencing sample was made of PBMCs. The TCR sequence derives from a human donor in good health (CMV status not recorded). Some clones in this sample may be carry-over from other donors' samples. The rearrangement joins TRBV11-1 to TRBJ2-2; 7 bases are a match to TRBD2. The DNA for the CDR3 is TGTGCCAGCAGCCCCCCGGGACTAATGGAGCTGTTTTTT. Translation: CASSPPGLMELFF.